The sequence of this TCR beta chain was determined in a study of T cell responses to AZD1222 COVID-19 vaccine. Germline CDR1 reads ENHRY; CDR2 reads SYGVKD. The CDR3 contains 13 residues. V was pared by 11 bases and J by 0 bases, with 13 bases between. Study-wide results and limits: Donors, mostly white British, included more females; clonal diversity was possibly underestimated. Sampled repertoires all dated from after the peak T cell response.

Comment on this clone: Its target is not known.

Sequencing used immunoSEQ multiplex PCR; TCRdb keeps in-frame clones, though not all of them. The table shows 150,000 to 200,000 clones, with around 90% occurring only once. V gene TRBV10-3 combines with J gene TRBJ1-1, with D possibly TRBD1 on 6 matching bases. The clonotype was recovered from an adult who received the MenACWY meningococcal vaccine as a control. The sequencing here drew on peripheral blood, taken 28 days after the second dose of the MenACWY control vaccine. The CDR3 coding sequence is TGTGCCGGGAGGACAGACATGAACACTGAAGCTTTCTTT. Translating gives CAGRTDMNTEAFF.